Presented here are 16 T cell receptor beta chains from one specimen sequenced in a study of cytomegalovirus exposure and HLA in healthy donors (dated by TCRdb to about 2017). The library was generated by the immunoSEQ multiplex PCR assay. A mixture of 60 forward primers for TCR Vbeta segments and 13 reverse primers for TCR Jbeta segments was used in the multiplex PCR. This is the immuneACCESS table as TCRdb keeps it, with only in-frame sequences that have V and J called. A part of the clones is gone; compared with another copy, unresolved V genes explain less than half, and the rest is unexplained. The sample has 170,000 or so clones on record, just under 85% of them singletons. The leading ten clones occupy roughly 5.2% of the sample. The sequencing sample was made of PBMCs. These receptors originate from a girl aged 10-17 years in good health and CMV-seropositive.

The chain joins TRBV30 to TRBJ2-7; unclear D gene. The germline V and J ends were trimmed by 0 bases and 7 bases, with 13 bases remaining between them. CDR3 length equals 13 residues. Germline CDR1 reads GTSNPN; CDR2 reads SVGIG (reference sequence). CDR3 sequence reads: CAWSVGRTWEQYF. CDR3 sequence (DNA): TGTGCCTGGAGTGTGGGCAGAACGTGGGAGCAGTACTTC. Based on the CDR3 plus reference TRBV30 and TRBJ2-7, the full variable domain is SQTIHQWPATLVQPVGSPLSLECTVEGTSNPNLYWYRQAAGRGLQLLFYSVGIGQISSEVPQNLSASRPQDRQFILSSKKLLLSDSGFYLCAWSVGRTWEQYFGPGTRLTVT.

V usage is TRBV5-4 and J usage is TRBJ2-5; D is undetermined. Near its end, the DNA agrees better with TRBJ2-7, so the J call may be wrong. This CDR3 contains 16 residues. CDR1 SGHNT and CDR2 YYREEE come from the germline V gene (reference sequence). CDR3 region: CASSLSWASVGYEQYF. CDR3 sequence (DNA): TGTGCCAGCAGCTTGTCTTGGGCGTCGGTGGGCTACGAGCAGTACTTC.

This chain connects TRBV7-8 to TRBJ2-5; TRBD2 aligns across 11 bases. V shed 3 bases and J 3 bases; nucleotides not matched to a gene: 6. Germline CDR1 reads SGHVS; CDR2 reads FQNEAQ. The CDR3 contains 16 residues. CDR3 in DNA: TGTGCCAGCAGCTTTTTTCTAGCGGGGGGAAAAGAGACCCAGTACTTC. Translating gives CASSFFLAGGKETQYF.

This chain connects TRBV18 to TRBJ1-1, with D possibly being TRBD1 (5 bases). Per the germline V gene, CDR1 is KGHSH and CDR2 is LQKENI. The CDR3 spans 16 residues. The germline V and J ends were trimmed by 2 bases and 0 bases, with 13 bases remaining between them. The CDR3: CASSPSVARVNTEAFF. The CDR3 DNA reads TGTGCCAGCTCACCATCGGTGGCCAGGGTGAACACTGAAGCTTTCTTT. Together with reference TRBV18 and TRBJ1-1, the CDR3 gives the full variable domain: NAGVMQNPRHLVRRRGQEARLRCSPMKGHSHVYWYRQLPEEGLKFMVYLQKENIIDESGMPKERFSAEFPKEGPSILRIQQVVRGDSAAYFCASSPSVARVNTEAFFGQGTRLTVV.

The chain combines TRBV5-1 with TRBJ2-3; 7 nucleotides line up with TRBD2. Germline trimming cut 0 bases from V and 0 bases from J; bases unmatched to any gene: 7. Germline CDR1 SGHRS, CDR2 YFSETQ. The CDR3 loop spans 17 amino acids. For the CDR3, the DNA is TGCGCCAGCAGCTTGGGTGTAAGCGGGGCTAGCACAGATACGCAGTATTTT. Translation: CASSLGVSGASTDTQYF.

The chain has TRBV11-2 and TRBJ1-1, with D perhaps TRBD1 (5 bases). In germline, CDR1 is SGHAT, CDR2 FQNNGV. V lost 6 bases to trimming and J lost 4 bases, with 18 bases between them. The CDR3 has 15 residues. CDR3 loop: CASRNRWRRGTEAFF. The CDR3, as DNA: TGTGCCAGCAGAAACAGGTGGCGGCGGGGCACTGAAGCTTTCTTT.

CDR3 amino acids: CASSIGREGQPQHF. The CDR3 nucleotides read TGTGCCAGTAGTATAGGCAGGGAGGGTCAGCCCCAGCATTTT. V usage is TRBV19 and J usage is TRBJ1-5; D perhaps matches TRBD1 (5 bases). Germline V CDR1 and CDR2: LNHDA, SQIVND (reference sequence). The CDR3 covers 14 residues. Deletions cut 1 base from V and 6 bases from J, with 10 bases between.

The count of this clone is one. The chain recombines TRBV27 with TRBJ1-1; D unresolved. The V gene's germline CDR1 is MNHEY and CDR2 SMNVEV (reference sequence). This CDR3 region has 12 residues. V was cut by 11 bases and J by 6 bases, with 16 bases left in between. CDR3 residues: CAVSRGGAEAFF. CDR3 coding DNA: TGTGCCGTGAGTCGGGGTGGAGCTGAAGCTTTCTTT.

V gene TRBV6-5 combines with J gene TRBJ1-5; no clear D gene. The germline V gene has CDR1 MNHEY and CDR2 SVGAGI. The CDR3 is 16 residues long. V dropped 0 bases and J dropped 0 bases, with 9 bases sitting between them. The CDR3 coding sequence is TGTGCCAGCAGTTACTCGAAACAGTATAGCAATCAGCCCCAGCATTTT. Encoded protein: CASSYSKQYSNQPQHF.

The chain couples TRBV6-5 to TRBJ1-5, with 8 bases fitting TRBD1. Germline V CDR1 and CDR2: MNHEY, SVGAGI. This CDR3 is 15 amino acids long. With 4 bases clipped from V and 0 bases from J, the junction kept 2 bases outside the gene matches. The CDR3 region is CASSSDRDSNQPQHF. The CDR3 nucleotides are TGTGCCAGCAGTTCGGACAGGGATAGCAATCAGCCCCAGCATTTT.

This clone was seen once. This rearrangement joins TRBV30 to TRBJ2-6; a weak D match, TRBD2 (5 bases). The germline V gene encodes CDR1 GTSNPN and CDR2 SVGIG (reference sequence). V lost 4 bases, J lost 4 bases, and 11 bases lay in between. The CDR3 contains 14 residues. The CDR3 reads CAWNEGAGANVLTF. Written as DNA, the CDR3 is TGTGCCTGGAACGAGGGTGCGGGGGCCAACGTCCTGACTTTC. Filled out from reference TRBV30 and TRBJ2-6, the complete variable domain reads SQTIHQWPATLVQPVGSPLSLECTVEGTSNPNLYWYRQAAGRGLQLLFYSVGIGQISSEVPQNLSASRPQDRQFILSSKKLLLSDSGFYLCAWNEGAGANVLTFGAGSRLTVL.

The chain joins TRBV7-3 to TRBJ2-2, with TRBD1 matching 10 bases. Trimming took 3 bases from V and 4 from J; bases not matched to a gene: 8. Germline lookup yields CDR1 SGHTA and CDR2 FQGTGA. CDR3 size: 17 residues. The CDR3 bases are TGTGCCAGCAGCTTTAGCGGGACAGGGGCGGTCACCGGGGAGCTGTTTTTT. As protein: CASSFSGTGAVTGELFF. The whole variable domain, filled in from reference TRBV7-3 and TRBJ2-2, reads GAGVSQTPSNKVTEKGKYVELRCDPISGHTALYWYRQSLGQGPEFLIYFQGTGAADDSGLPNDRFFAVRPEGSVSTLKIQRTERGDSAVYLCASSFSGTGAVTGELFFGEGSRLTVL.

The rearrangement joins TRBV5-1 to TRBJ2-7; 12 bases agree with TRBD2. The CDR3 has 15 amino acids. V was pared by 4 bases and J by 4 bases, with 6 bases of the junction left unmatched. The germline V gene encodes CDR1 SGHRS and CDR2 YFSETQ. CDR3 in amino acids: CASSPRTSGAYEQYF. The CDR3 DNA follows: TGCGCCAGCAGCCCACGGACTAGCGGGGCTTACGAGCAGTACTTC. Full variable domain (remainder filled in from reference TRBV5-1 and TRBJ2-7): KAGVTQTPRYLIKTRGQQVTLSCSPISGHRSVSWYQQTPGQGLQFLFEYFSETQRNKGNFPGRFSGRQFSNSRSEMNVSTLELGDSALYLCASSPRTSGAYEQYFGPGTRLTVT.

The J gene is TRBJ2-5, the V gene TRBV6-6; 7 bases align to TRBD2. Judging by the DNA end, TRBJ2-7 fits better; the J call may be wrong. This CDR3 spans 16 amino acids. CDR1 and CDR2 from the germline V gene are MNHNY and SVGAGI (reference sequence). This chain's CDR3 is CASSREGGSGAYEQYF. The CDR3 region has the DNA TGTGCCAGCAGCCGCGAGGGAGGGTCGGGGGCCTACGAGCAGTACTTC.

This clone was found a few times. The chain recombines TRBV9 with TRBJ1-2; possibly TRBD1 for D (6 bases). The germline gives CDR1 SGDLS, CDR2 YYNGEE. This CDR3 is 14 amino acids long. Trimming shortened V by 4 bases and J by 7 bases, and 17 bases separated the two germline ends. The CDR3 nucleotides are TGTGCCAGCAGCTTAATCACAGGGCCCAGTGGCTACACCTTC. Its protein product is CASSLITGPSGYTF.

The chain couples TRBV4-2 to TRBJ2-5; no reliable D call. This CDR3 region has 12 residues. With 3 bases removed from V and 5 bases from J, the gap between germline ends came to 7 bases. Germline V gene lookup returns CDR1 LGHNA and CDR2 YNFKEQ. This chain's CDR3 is CASSHPSETQYF. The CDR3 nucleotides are TGTGCCAGCAGCCACCCCTCGGAGACCCAGTACTTC.